This T cell receptor (beta chain) was identified in a study of CD8+CD57+ T cells in acquired aplastic anemia. Study as a whole: 3 to 4 ug was the average amount of DNA from sorted CD4+ and CD8+ cells.

Profiling that covered TCR beta VDJ and CDR3 relied on genomic DNA as its template. TCRdb used MiXCR to reprocess the reads, holding one entry per CDR3 protein. Of around 220,000 distinct CDR3 sequences listed, less than 60% were seen once; the top ten hold about 20%. Comments on this clonotype: Its antigen is unknown.

Findings and caveats of the study: The study found no significant CD8+ Simpson's diversity difference between patients and controls.

All sequencing subjects had displayed CD8+CD57+ cell expansion on flow cytometry. In all patients, the disease was severe acquired aplastic anemia. Patients were therapy-naive when their blood was sampled. This TCR came from a human donor with aplastic anemia. The sample was sorted CD4+, CD8+, or CD8+CD57+ T cells (not recorded which) from PBMCs.

The CDR3 sequence: CAATPQGADTQYF. The CDR3 nucleotides read TGTGCCGCTACACCTCAGGGGGCAGATACGCAGTATTTT. J is TRBJ2-3 and V is TRBV10-3, with 7 bases matching TRBD1. This CDR3 spans 13 amino acids. V lost 11 bases, J lost 4 bases, and 9 bases stayed unmatched. Germline CDR1 and CDR2: ENHRY and SYGVKD.